The present entry profiles one T cell receptor (beta chain) with its context. Its antigen remains unidentified. This may stem from a read error, because a much larger clone lies one nucleotide away. The data derive from a study of T cells after yellow fever vaccination. Across the study: With SMART-Seq v4 Ultra Low Input, the fractions containing low cell numbers were prepared.

The CDR3 contains 16 residues. V trimming: 7 bases; J trimming: 7 bases; junction bases outside the gene matches: 13. From germline, CDR1 is MNHNS and CDR2 SASEGT. The study, taken as a whole, reports: Weaker, the secondary response had a peak occurring faster, on day 5 versus 15. CD4 and CD8 compartments shared a small share of clonotypes.

A universal primer site and UMIs were added as TCR cDNA was made by 5'RACE template switching. TCRdb redid the calling of the 5' RACE reads with MiXCR, one entry per CDR3 protein. Seen here are 400,000 or so distinct CDR3 sequences, 6.2% observed once, and the top ten hold approximately 15%. The receptor was derived from a man aged 25 to 45 who received the YFV17D yellow fever vaccine. The chain links TRBV6-1 to TRBJ2-2, with 9 bases fitting TRBD1. The specimen was PBMCs, collected 5 days after the yellow fever booster vaccination. The CDR3 sequence is CASIRPPTGGSGELFF. In DNA form, the CDR3 reads TGTGCCAGCATCCGGCCCCCGACAGGGGGGAGCGGGGAGCTGTTTTTT.